This T cell receptor (beta chain) comes out of a study of shared clonotypes between healthy human individuals. The naive CD8 subset, CD45RO-negative cells positively selected for CCR7, excluded terminally differentiated effector memory CD45RA+ cells. Germline V CDR1 and CDR2: SGHNT, YYREEE (reference sequence). The CDR3 loop spans 12 amino acids. Between the trimmed V and J ends, which lost 5 bases and 16 bases, there was a span of 19 bases. In the case of this clone: Its antigen is still unknown.

Data came from immunoSEQ multiplex PCR; TCRdb stores just in-frame clones and leaves some out. The data contain roughly 2,000,000 clones, around 95% of them seen just once; the ten biggest clones take up 1.5% to 2%. Findings and caveats of the study: Roughly 5% of naive CD4 clonotypes were common to several donors. In the sorted subsets, rarefaction showed sequencing was incomplete despite large depth. The study generally estimated greater richness for naive than memory subsets.

This receptor was taken from a man between 18 and 29 years old in good health. Some clones in this sample may be carry-over from other donors' samples. Sequenced: naive CD8+ T cells from PBMCs. This sequence joins TRBV5-4 and TRBJ2-1, with D perhaps matching TRBD1 or TRBD2 (6 bases each). In nucleotides, the CDR3 is TGTGCCAGCAGTTCGCCGGGGGCAGGCCTTTTCTTC. This gives the protein CASSSPGAGLFF.